A selection of T cell receptor beta chains follows, all from one sample in a study of shared clonotypes between healthy human individuals. Assay: immunoSEQ multiplex PCR; the TCRdb copy retains only in-frame clones and omits some. The sample includes roughly 1,000,000 clones, around 78% of them seen just once. Sequencing was performed on memory CD4+ T cells from PBMCs. These receptors were taken from a man younger than 30 in good health. Some clones in this sample may be carry-over from other donors' samples. Both conserved end residues are part of each CDR3. Each record gives: CDR3 protein, CDR3 DNA, clone size, D gene, J gene, V gene. A D gene is named only where the DNA matches it firmly. Clone size is given for some rows only: seen once, a few or many times, or a class if the clone is expanded.

cdr3_aa: CASSSSGRWKYEQYF
cdr3_nt: TGTGCCAGCAGCTCTAGCGGGAGGTGGAAATACGAGCAGTACTTC
clone_size: -
d_call: TRBD2
j_call: TRBJ2-7
v_call: TRBV5-6

cdr3_aa: CASRPGRTGELFF
cdr3_nt: TGTGCCAGCAGGCCAGGGAGAACCGGGGAGCTGTTTTTT
clone_size: -
d_call: -
j_call: TRBJ2-2
v_call: TRBV7-3

cdr3_aa: CASSLLGQGTYEQYF
cdr3_nt: TGTGCCAGCAGCTTGTTGGGACAGGGGACCTACGAGCAGTACTTC
clone_size: -
d_call: TRBD1
j_call: TRBJ2-7
v_call: TRBV5-4

cdr3_aa: CASSSTGAGEQYF
cdr3_nt: TGTGCCAGCAGTTCGACAGGGGCGGGGGAGCAGTACTTC
clone_size: -
d_call: TRBD1
j_call: TRBJ2-7
v_call: TRBV27

cdr3_aa: CAISDGAGVQETQYF
cdr3_nt: TGTGCCATCAGTGACGGAGCGGGGGTTCAAGAGACCCAGTACTTC
clone_size: -
d_call: TRBD2
j_call: TRBJ2-5
v_call: TRBV10-3

cdr3_aa: CASSLVGQGSGANVLTF
cdr3_nt: TGCGCCAGCAGCTTGGTGGGACAGGGTTCTGGGGCCAACGTCCTGACTTTC
clone_size: -
d_call: TRBD1
j_call: TRBJ2-6
v_call: TRBV5-1

cdr3_aa: CASSLLGGISNEQFF
cdr3_nt: TGTGCCAGCAGCTTACTTGGCGGGATAAGCAATGAGCAGTTCTTC
clone_size: -
d_call: -
j_call: TRBJ2-1
v_call: TRBV7-3

cdr3_aa: CASSLMGRGLGEQYF
cdr3_nt: TGTGCCAGCAGCTTAATGGGGAGGGGCCTTGGCGAGCAGTACTTC
clone_size: -
d_call: TRBD2
j_call: TRBJ2-7
v_call: TRBV7-2

cdr3_aa: CASSRTGTPTSTDTQYF
cdr3_nt: TGCGCCAGCAGCAGAACCGGGACTCCGACTAGCACAGATACGCAGTATTTT
clone_size: -
d_call: -
j_call: TRBJ2-3
v_call: TRBV5-1

cdr3_aa: CAISEQVGNTEAFF
cdr3_nt: TGTGCCATCAGTGAGCAGGTTGGGAACACTGAAGCTTTCTTT
clone_size: many
d_call: -
j_call: TRBJ1-1
v_call: TRBV10-3

cdr3_aa: CASRPTGSADTQYF
cdr3_nt: TGCGCCAGCAGACCGACAGGGAGCGCAGATACGCAGTATTTT
clone_size: -
d_call: TRBD1
j_call: TRBJ2-3
v_call: TRBV5-1

cdr3_aa: CASSPELVKLFF
cdr3_nt: TGTGCCAGCAGCCCTGAATTAGTAAAACTGTTTTTT
clone_size: -
d_call: -
j_call: TRBJ1-4
v_call: TRBV4-2

cdr3_aa: CASSPAGFMDEQYF
cdr3_nt: TGTGCCAGCTCACCAGCGGGGTTTATGGACGAGCAGTACTTC
clone_size: -
d_call: -
j_call: TRBJ2-7
v_call: TRBV18

cdr3_aa: CASSLAGGGIQYF
cdr3_nt: TGTGCCAGCAGCTTAGCGGGAGGGGGCATTCAGTACTTC
clone_size: -
d_call: -
j_call: TRBJ2-4
v_call: TRBV7-9

cdr3_aa: CASSLDRTSGSSYNEQFF
cdr3_nt: TGTGCCAGCAGCTTAGACAGGACTAGCGGGAGCTCCTACAATGAGCAGTTCTTC
clone_size: -
d_call: TRBD2
j_call: TRBJ2-1
v_call: TRBV7-2